This entry lists 13 T cell receptor beta chains sequenced from one sample in a study of identical twins' blood T cells. TCRdb passed the 5' RACE reads through MiXCR, listing each CDR3 protein once. The sample has about 370,000 distinct CDR3 sequences; 28% are singletons. Sequenced input: PBMCs. Source of these receptors: a woman aged 18 to 50 in good health.

This chain uses TRBV12-5 with TRBJ1-1; D is unclear. Germline CDR1 and CDR2: LGHNT and FRNRAP. CDR3 length equals 13 residues. V lost 9 bases and J lost 1, with 12 bases in between. The CDR3 is CASLYVANTEAFF. For the CDR3, the DNA is TGTGCTAGCCTATATGTAGCGAACACTGAAGCTTTCTTT.

This chain links TRBV2 with TRBJ2-2; D is ambiguous. This CDR3 is built from 14 residues. Per the germline V gene, CDR1 is SNHLY and CDR2 is FYNNEI. Trimming removed 7 bases at V and 2 bases at J, with 11 bases between. CDR3 coding DNA: TGTGCCAGCAAGGCAGAAGCCAACACCGGGGAGCTGTTTTTT. This translates into CASKAEANTGELFF.

The chain uses TRBV5-1 and TRBJ1-1, with TRBD1 identical over 9 bases. The V gene's germline CDR1 is SGHRS and CDR2 YFSETQ. J gave up 1 base and V 5 bases, and 6 bases lay outside the gene matches. The CDR3 contains 15 residues. This CDR3 reads CASRYRTGENTEAFF. The CDR3 DNA reads TGCGCCAGCAGATACCGGACAGGGGAGAACACTGAAGCTTTCTTT.

The J gene is TRBJ2-3, the V gene TRBV29-1; TRBD2 matches at 14 bases. V lost 3 bases, J lost 4 bases, and 3 bases stayed unmatched. The CDR3 has 15 amino acids. Germline CDR1 and CDR2: SQVTM and ANQGSEA. The CDR3 region is CSVERTSGGSDTQYF. CDR3 DNA sequence: TGCAGCGTTGAGCGGACTAGCGGGGGGTCAGATACGCAGTATTTT.

This chain joins TRBV7-9 and TRBJ1-1, with TRBD1 matching over 8 bases. The V gene's germline CDR1 is SEHNR and CDR2 FQNEAQ (reference sequence). This CDR3 is built from 15 residues. With V trimmed by 5 bases and J by 1 base, 6 bases remained unmatched. Here the CDR3 reads CASSPSQGANTEAFF. The CDR3 DNA reads TGTGCCAGCAGCCCTTCTCAGGGGGCGAACACTGAAGCTTTCTTT.

This clonotype turned up a few times. The chain couples TRBV12-3 or TRBV12-4 to TRBJ2-3; no clear D gene. V was shortened by 3 bases and J by 1 base, with 8 bases between the two germline ends. The CDR3 covers 14 residues. The CDR3 DNA reads TGTGCCAGCAGTTTGGGTCAACGCACAGATACGCAGTATTTT. Amino acids: CASSLGQRTDTQYF.

The chain joins TRBV24-1 to TRBJ2-1, with 9 bases fitting TRBD2. CDR3 length equals 14 residues. V gave up 9 bases and J gave up 4 bases; unmatched junction bases: 6. Germline-derived CDR1 and CDR2 are KGHDR and SFDVKD. The CDR3 protein is CATGTSRSYNEQFF. The DNA for the CDR3 is TGTGCCACCGGGACTAGCCGCTCGTACAATGAGCAGTTCTTC.

To note about this clonotype: A single base separates this from a much larger clone, so it may be a read error. CDR3 in amino acids: CASSSNYRDGGQPQHF. In DNA, the CDR3 is TGTGCCAGCAGTTCCAATTACAGGGACGGTGGCCAGCCCCAGCATTTT. The chain carries TRBV6-6 and TRBJ1-5; TRBD1 might be the D (6 bases). V gave up 4 bases and J gave up 7 bases, with 20 bases separating them. The germline V gene encodes CDR1 MNHNY and CDR2 SVGAGI (reference sequence). CDR3 length: 16 residues.

This clonotype occurred many times. The CDR3 DNA reads TGTGCCAGCAGTTTATGGGGCGGTAGTTCACCCCTCCACTTT. Residues: CASSLWGGSSPLHF. The V and J genes are TRBV27 and TRBJ1-6; D may be TRBD1 (5 bases). The CDR3 has 14 residues. Per the germline V gene, CDR1 is MNHEY and CDR2 is SMNVEV (reference sequence). Trimming shortened V by 1 base and J by 9 bases, and 10 bases separated the two germline ends.

This chain links TRBV3-1 with TRBJ1-4; a weak D match, TRBD1 (6 bases). V lost 2 bases, J lost 8 bases, and 9 bases lay in between. The CDR3 has 13 residues. Germline V gives CDR1 LGHDT, CDR2 YNNKEL (reference sequence). The CDR3 here is CASSQNQGEKLFF. The CDR3 DNA follows: TGTGCCAGCAGCCAAAACCAGGGGGAAAAACTGTTTTTT. The full variable domain, completed using reference TRBV3-1 and TRBJ1-4, is DTAVSQTPKYLVTQMGNDKSIKCEQNLGHDTMYWYKQDSKKFLKIMFSYNNKELIINETVPNRFSPKSPDKAHLNLHINSLELGDSAVYFCASSQNQGEKLFFGSGTQLSVL.

This clonotype was observed a handful of times. This chain joins TRBV5-1 and TRBJ2-7; D gene unclear. The CDR3 is made up of 13 amino acids. Trimming removed 0 bases at V and 9 bases at J, with 13 bases between. Germline assignment: CDR1 SGHRS and CDR2 YFSETQ. DNA for the CDR3: TGCGCCAGCAGCTTGGGTCCTCTTGACCCGCAGTACTTC. Translating it yields CASSLGPLDPQYF.

This clonotype was seen a few times. This chain links TRBV20-1 with TRBJ2-1, with D perhaps assigned TRBD1 or TRBD2 (5 bases each). Germline lookup yields CDR1 DFQATT and CDR2 SNEGSKA (reference sequence). The CDR3 loop spans 15 amino acids. Between the trimmed V and J ends, which lost 5 bases and 9 bases, there was a span of 23 bases. CDR3 nucleotides: TGCAGTGCTGGGGGATCGGTTATCTCATCTGGTGAGCAGTTCTTC. The encoded protein is CSAGGSVISSGEQFF.

This clonotype was seen a few times. The chain couples TRBV5-1 to TRBJ2-5, with D tentatively TRBD1 (6 bases). Germline CDR1 is SGHRS and CDR2 is YFSETQ. The CDR3 covers 15 residues. Between the trimmed V and J ends, which lost 0 bases and 2 bases, there was a span of 11 bases. CDR3 sequence: CASSLAGTTQETQYF. The CDR3 coding sequence is TGCGCCAGCAGCTTGGCCGGGACAACTCAAGAGACCCAGTACTTC.